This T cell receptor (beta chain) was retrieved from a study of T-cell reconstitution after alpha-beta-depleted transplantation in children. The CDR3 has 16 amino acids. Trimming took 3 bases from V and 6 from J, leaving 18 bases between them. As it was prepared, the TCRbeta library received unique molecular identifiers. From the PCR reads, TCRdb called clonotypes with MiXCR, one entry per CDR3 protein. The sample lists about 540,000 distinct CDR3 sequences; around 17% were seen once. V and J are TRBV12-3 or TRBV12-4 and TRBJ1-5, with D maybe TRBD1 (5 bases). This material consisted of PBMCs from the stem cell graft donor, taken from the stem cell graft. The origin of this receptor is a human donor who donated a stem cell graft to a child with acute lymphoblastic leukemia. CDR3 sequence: CASSLREGQGPQPQHF. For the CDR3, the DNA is TGTGCCAGCAGTTTGAGGGAGGGGCAGGGCCCTCAGCCCCAGCATTTT.